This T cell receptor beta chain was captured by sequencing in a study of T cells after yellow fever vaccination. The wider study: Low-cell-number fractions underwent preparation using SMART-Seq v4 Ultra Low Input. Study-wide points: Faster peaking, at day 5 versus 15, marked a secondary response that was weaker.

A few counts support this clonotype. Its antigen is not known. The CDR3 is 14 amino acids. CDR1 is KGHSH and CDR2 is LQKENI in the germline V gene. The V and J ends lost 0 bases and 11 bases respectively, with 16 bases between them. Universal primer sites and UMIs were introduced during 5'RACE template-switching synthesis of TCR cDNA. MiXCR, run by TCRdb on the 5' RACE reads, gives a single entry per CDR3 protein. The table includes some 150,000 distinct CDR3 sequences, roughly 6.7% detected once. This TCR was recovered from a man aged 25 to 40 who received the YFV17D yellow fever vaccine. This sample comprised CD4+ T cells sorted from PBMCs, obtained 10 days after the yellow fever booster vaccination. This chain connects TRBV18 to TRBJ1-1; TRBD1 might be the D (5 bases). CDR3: CASSPPPQGVVAFF. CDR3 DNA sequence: TGTGCCAGCTCACCACCTCCGCAGGGTGTCGTGGCTTTCTTT.